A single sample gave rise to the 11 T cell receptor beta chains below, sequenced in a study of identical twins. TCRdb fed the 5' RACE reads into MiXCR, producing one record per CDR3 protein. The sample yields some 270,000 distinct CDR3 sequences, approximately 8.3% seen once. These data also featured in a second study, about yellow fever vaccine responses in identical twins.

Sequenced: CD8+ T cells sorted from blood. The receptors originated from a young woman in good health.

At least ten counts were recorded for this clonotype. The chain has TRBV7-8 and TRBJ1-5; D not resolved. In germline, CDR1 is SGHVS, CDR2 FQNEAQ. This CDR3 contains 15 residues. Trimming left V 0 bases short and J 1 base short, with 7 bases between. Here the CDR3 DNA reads TGTGCCAGCAGCTTAGCGCCAACCAGCAATCAGCCCCAGCATTTT. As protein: CASSLAPTSNQPQHF.

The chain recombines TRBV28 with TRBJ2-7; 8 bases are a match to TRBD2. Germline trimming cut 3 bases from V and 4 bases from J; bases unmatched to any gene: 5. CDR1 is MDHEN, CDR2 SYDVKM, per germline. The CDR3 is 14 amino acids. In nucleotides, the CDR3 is TGTGCCAGCAGTTTTCGGGGGGGACGTTACGAGCAGTACTTC. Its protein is CASSFRGGRYEQYF.

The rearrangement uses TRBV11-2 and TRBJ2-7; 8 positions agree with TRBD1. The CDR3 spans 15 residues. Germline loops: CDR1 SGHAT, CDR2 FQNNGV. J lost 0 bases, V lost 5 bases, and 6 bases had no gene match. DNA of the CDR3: TGTGCCAGCAGCCTTGGCGGACAGGGCTCCTACGAGCAGTACTTC. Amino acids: CASSLGGQGSYEQYF.

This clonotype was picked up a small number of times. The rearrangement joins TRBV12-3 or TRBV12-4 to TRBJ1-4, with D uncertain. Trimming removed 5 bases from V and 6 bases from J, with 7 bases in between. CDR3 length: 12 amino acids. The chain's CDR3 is CASSPNYEKLFF. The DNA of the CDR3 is TGTGCCAGCAGTCCGAACTATGAAAAACTGTTTTTT.

The CDR3 DNA sequence: TGTGCCAGCAGCTTAAAGGGTCGCACTGAAGCTTTCTTT. As protein: CASSLKGRTEAFF. The chain recombines TRBV7-2 with TRBJ1-1; no firm D call. Germline-derived CDR1 and CDR2 are SGHTA and FQGNSA. V dropped 2 bases and J dropped 4 bases, with 8 bases sitting between them. The CDR3 spans 13 residues.

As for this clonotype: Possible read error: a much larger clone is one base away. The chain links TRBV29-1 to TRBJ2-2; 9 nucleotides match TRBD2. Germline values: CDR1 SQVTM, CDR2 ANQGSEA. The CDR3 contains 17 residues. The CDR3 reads CIVEDLGSGGQGGELFF. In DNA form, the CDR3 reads TGCATCGTTGAAGATCTGGGTAGCGGGGGTCAGGGCGGGGAGCTGTTTTTT.

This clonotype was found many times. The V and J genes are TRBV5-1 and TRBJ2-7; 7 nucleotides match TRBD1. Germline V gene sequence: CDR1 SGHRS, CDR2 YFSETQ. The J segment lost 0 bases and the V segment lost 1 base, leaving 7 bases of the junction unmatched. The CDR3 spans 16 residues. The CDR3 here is CASSLTTGSSSYEQYF. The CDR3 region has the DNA TGCGCCAGCAGCTTGACGACAGGGTCGAGCTCCTACGAGCAGTACTTC.

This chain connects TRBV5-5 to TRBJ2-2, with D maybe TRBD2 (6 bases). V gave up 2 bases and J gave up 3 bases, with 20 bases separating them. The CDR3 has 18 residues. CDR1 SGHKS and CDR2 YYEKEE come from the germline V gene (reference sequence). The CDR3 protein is CASSFPLFSGGHTGELFF. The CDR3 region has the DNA TGTGCCAGCAGCTTCCCCCTTTTCTCCGGAGGGCACACCGGGGAGCTGTTTTTT.

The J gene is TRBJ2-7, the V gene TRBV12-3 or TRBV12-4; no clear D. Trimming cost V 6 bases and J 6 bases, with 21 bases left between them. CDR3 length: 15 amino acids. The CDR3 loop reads CASRNGLGGSFEQYF. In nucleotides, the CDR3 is TGTGCCAGCAGAAATGGTTTAGGTGGATCGTTCGAGCAGTACTTC.

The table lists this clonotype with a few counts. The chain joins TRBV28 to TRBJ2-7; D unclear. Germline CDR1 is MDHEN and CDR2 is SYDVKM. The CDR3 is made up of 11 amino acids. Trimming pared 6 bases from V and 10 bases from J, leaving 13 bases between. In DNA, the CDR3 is TGTGCCAGCAGCCCTAATCAGGTACAGTACTTC. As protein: CASSPNQVQYF.

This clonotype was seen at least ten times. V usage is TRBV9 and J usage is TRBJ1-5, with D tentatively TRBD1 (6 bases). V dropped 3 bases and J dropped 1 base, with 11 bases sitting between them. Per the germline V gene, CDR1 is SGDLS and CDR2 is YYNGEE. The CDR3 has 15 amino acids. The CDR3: CASSDGQLSNQPQHF. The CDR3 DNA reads TGTGCCAGCAGCGACGGACAGCTAAGCAATCAGCCCCAGCATTTT.